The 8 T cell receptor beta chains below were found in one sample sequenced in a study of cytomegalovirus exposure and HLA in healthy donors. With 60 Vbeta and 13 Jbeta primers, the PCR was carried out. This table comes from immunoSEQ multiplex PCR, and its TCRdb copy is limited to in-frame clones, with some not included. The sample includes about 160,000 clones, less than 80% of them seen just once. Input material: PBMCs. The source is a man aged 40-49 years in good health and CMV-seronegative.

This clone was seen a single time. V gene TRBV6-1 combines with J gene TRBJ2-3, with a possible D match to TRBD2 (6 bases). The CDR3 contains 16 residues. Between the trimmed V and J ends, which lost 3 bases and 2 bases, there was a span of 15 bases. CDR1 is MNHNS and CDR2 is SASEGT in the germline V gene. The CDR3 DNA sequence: TGTGCCAGCAGTGACCCTATGACGGGGGACACAGATACGCAGTATTTT. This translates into CASSDPMTGDTDTQYF.

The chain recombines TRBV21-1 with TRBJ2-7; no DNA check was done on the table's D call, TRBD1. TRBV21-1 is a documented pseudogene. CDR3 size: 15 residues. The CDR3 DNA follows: TGTGCCGCCCAGATTGGGACAGGGATCTCCTACGAGCAGTACTTC. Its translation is CAAQIGTGISYEQYF.

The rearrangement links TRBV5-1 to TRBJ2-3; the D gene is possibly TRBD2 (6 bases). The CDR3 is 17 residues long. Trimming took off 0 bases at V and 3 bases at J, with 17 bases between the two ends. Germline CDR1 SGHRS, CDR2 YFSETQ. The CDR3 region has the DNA TGCGCCAGCAGCTTGGGTTTACCGGGGGACTTAACAGATACGCAGTATTTT. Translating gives CASSLGLPGDLTDTQYF.

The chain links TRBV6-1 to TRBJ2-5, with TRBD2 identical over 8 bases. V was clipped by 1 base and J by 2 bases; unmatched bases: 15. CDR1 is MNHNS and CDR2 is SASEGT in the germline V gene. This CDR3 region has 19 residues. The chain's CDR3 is CASSEVFRSGGFNQETQYF. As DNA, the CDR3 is TGTGCCAGCAGTGAAGTTTTTCGTTCGGGGGGGTTCAATCAAGAGACCCAGTACTTC.

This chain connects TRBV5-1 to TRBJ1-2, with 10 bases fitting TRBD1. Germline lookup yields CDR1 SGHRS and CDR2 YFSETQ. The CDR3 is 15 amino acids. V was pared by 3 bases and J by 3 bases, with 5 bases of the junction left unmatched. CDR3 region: CASSSSGTGDYGYTF. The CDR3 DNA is TGCGCCAGCAGCTCCTCCGGGACAGGGGACTATGGCTACACCTTC.

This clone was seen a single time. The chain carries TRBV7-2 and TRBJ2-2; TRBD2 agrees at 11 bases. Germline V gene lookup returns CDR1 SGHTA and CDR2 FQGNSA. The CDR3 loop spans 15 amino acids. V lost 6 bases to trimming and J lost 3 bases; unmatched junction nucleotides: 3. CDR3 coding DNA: TGTGCCAGCAGGGATAGCGGGGGGGACACCGGGGAGCTGTTTTTT. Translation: CASRDSGGDTGELFF.

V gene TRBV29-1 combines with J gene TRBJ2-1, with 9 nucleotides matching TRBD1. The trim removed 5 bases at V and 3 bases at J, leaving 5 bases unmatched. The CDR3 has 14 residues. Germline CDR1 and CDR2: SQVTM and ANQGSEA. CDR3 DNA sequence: TGCAGCGTTAGGGACAGGGCAAACTACAATGAGCAGTTCTTC. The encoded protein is CSVRDRANYNEQFF.

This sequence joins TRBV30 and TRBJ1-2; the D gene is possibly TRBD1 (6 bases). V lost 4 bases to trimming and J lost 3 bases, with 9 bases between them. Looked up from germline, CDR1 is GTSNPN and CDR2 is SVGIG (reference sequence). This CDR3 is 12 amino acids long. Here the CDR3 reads CAWTWTDYGYTF. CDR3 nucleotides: TGTGCCTGGACTTGGACAGACTATGGCTACACCTTC.